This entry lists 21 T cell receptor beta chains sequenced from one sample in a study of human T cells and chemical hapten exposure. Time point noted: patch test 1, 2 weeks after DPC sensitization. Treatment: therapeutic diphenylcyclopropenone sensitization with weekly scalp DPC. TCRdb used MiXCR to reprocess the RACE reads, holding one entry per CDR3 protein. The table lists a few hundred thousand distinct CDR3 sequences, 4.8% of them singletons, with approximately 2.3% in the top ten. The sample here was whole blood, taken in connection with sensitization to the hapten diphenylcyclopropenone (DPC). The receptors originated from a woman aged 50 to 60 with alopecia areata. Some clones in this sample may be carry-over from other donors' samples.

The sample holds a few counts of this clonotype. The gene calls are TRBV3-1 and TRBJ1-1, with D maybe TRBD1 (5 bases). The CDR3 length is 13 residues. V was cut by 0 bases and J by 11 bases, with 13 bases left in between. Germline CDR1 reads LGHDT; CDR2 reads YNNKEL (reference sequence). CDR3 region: CASSQDTGGSAFF. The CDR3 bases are TGTGCCAGCAGCCAAGATACGGGGGGTTCGGCTTTCTTT. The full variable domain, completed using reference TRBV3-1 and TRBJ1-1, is DTAVSQTPKYLVTQMGNDKSIKCEQNLGHDTMYWYKQDSKKFLKIMFSYNNKELIINETVPNRFSPKSPDKAHLNLHINSLELGDSAVYFCASSQDTGGSAFFGQGTRLTVV.

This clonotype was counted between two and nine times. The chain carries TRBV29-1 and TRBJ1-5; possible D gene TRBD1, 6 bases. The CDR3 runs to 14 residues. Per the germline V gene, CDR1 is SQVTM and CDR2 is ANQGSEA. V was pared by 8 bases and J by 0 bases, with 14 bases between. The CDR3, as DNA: TGCAGCATACAGGGACATTATAGCAATCAGCCCCAGCATTTT. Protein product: CSIQGHYSNQPQHF.

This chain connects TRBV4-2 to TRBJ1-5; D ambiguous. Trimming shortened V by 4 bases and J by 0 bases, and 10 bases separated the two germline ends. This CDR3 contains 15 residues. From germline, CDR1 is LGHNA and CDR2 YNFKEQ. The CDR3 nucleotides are TGTGCCAGCAGCCCCCGGCAGTATAGCAATCAGCCCCAGCATTTT. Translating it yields CASSPRQYSNQPQHF.

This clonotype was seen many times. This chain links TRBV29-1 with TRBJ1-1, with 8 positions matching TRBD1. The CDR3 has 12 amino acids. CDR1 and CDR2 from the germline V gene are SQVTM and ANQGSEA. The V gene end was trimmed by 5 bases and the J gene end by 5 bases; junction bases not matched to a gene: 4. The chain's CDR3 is CSVHTGGTEAFF. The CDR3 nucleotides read TGCAGCGTTCACACAGGGGGGACTGAAGCTTTCTTT.

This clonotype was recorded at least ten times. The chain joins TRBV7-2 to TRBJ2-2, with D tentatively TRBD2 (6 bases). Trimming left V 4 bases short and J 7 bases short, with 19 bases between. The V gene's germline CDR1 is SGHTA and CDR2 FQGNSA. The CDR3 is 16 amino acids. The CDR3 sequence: CASSSSMTRSGGELFF. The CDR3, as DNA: TGTGCCAGCAGCTCCTCAATGACTAGGTCTGGCGGGGAGCTGTTTTTT.

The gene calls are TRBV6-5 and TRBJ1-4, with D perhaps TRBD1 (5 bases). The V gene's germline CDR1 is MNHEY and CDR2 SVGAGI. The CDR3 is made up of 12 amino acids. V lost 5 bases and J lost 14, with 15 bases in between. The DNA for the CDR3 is TGTGCCAGCAGTACGGGCTTTGAGGGGCTGTTTTTT. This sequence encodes CASSTGFEGLFF.

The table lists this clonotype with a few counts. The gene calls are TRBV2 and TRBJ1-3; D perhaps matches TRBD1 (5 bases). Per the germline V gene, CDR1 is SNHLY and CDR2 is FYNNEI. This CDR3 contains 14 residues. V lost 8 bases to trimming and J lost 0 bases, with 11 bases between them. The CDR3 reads CASGGWSSGNTIYF. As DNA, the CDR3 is TGTGCCAGCGGGGGGTGGTCCTCTGGAAACACCATATATTTT.

CDR3 protein: CASSHSRGRTNEKLFF. The CDR3 coding sequence is TGCGCCAGCAGCCACTCACGGGGACGGACTAATGAAAAACTGTTTTTT. The chain combines TRBV4-1 with TRBJ1-4, with a possible D match to TRBD1 (5 bases). V lost 3 bases to trimming and J lost 2 bases, with 13 bases between them. CDR1 is MGHRA and CDR2 is YSYEKL in the germline V gene. The CDR3 extends over 16 amino acids.

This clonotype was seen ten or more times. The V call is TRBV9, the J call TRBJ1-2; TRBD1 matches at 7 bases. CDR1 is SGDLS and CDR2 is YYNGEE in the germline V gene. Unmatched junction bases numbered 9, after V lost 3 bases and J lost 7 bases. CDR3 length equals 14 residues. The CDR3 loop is CASSAYRGEAGYTF. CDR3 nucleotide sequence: TGTGCCAGCAGCGCCTACAGGGGAGAGGCTGGCTACACCTTC. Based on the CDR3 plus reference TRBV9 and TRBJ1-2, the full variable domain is DSGVTQTPKHLITATGQRVTLRCSPRSGDLSVYWYQQSLDQGLQFLIQYYNGEERAKGNILERFSAQQFPDLHSELNLSSLELGDSALYFCASSAYRGEAGYTFGSGTRLTVV.

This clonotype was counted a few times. The CDR3 loop is CASTPGTGSAYTF. The CDR3 DNA sequence: TGTGCCAGCACCCCCGGGACGGGGAGTGCCTACACCTTC. V gene TRBV2 combines with J gene TRBJ1-2, with a weak D call TRBD1 (5 bases). CDR3 length: 13 amino acids. Trimming pared 7 bases from V and 10 bases from J, leaving 19 bases between. CDR1 SNHLY and CDR2 FYNNEI come from the germline V gene.

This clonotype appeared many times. As DNA, the CDR3 is TGTGCCAGCAGTTCGGAACCGTCTGATGGCTACACCTTC. Encoded protein: CASSSEPSDGYTF. The chain joins TRBV12-3 or TRBV12-4 to TRBJ1-2, with no clear D. V lost 4 bases to trimming and J lost 6 bases, with 12 bases between them. This CDR3 contains 13 residues.

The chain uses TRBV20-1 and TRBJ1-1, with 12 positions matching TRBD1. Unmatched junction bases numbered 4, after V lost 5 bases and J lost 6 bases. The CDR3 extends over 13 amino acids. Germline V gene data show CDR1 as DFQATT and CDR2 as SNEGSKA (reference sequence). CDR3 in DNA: TGCAGTGCTGAGGGGACAGGGGGCCCTGAAGCTTTCTTT. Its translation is CSAEGTGGPEAFF.

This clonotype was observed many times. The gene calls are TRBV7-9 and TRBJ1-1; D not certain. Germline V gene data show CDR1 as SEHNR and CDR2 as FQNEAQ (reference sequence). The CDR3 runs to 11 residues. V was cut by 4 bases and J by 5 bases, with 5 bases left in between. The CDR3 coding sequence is TGTGCCAGCAGCTCCCAAACTGAAGCTTTCTTT. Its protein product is CASSSQTEAFF.

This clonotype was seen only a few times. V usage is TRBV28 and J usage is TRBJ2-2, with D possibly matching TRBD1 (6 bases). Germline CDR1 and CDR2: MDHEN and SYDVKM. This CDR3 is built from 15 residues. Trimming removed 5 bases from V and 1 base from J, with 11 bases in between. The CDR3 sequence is CASSNNRVNTGELFF. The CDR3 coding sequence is TGTGCCAGCAGTAATAACAGGGTGAACACCGGGGAGCTGTTTTTT.

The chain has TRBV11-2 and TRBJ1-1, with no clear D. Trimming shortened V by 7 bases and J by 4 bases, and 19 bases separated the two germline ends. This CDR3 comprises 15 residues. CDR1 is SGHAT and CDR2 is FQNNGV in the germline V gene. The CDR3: CASIPNLTGSTEAFF. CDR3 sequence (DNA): TGTGCCAGCATCCCAAACTTGACCGGGTCCACTGAAGCTTTCTTT.

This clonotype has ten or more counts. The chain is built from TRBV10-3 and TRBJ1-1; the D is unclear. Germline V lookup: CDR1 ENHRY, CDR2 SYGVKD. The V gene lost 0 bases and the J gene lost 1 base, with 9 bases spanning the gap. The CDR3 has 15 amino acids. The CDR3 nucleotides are TGTGCCATCAGTGAGTCCGGGGTACGGAACACTGAAGCTTTCTTT. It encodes CAISESGVRNTEAFF.

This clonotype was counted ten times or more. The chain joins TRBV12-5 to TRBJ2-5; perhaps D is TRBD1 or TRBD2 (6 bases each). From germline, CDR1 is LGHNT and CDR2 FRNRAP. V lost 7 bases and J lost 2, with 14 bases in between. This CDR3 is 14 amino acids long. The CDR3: CASARGHYQETQYF. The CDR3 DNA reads TGTGCTAGTGCCCGGGGGCACTATCAAGAGACCCAGTACTTC.

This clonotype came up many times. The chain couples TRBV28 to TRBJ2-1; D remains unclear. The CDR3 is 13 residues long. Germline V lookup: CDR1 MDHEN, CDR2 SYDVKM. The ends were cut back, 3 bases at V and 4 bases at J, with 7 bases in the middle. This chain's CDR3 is CASSLFRYNEQFF. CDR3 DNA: TGTGCCAGCAGTTTGTTTCGGTACAATGAGCAGTTCTTC.

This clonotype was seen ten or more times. CDR3 DNA: TGTGCCAGCAGACCGAATTTGGGGACTAGCGGGCCCTCTCGGCAGTTCTTC. Residues: CASRPNLGTSGPSRQFF. This chain links TRBV12-3 or TRBV12-4 with TRBJ2-1; 12 nucleotides line up with TRBD2. The length of the CDR3 is 17 residues. The V gene end was trimmed by 6 bases and the J gene end by 12 bases; junction bases not matched to a gene: 18.

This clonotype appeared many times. This CDR3 is CASSLAAGGPLYEQFF. The CDR3 DNA sequence: TGTGCCAGCAGCTTAGCTGCGGGAGGGCCACTATATGAGCAGTTCTTC. The V gene is TRBV7-9, the J gene TRBJ2-1; 9 bases are shared with TRBD2. The V gene end was trimmed by 0 bases and the J gene end by 8 bases; junction bases not matched to a gene: 8. Germline V lookup: CDR1 SEHNR, CDR2 FQNEAQ (reference sequence). This CDR3 comprises 16 residues.

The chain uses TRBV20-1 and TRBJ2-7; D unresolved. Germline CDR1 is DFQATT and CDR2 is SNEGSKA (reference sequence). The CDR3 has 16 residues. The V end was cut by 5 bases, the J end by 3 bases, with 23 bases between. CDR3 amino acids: CSAANPLDGKFYEQYF. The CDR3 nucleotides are TGCAGTGCTGCCAACCCTTTGGACGGAAAATTCTACGAGCAGTACTTC.